This TCR beta chain was retrieved from a study of glioma-infiltrating T cells after dendritic cell vaccination. Method: immunoSEQ multiplex PCR; TCRdb's copy keeps in-frame clones and lacks some. The data contain under 100,000 clones, approximately 80% of them singletons. This TCR derives from a human donor with glioblastoma. The sequencing used blood, collected before dendritic cell vaccination.

This chain's CDR3 is CASSQLVHNEQFF. The CDR3 DNA is TGTGCCAGCAGCCAGTTGGTACACAATGAGCAGTTCTTC. This chain links TRBV2 with TRBJ2-1; no reliable D call. CDR3 length equals 13 residues. V lost 6 bases and J 5 bases, leaving 11 bases between the germline ends. Per the germline V gene, CDR1 is SNHLY and CDR2 is FYNNEI. The full variable domain, rest sourced from reference TRBV2 and TRBJ2-1, is EPEVTQTPSHQVTQMGQEVILRCVPISNHLYFYWYRQILGQKVEFLVSFYNNEISEKSEIFDDQFSVERPDGSNFTLKIRSTKLEDSAMYFCASSQLVHNEQFFGPGTRLTVL.